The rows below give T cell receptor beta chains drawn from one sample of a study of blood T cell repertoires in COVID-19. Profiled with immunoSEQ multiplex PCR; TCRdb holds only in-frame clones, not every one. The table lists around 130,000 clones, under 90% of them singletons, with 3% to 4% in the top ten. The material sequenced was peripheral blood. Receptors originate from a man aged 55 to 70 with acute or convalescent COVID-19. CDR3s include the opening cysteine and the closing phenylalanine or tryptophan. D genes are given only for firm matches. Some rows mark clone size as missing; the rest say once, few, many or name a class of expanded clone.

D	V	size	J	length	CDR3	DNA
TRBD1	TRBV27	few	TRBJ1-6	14	CASSNRGNNSPLHF	TGTGCCAGCAGTAACAGGGGGAATAATTCACCCCTCCACTTT
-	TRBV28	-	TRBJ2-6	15	CASSSGIPGANVLTF	TGTGCCAGCAGTTCAGGGATCCCTGGGGCCAACGTCCTGACTTTC
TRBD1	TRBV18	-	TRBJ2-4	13	CASSLGTGRGKYF	TGTGCCAGCTCACTCGGGACAGGGCGCGGCAAGTACTTC
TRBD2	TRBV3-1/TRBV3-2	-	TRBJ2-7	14	CASSQAGGDYEQYF	TGTGCCAGCAGCCAAGCGGGAGGGGACTACGAGCAGTACTTC
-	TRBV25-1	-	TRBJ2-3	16	CASTSGEQVPADTQYF	TGTGCCAGCACTTCAGGGGAACAGGTTCCCGCAGATACGCAGTATTTT
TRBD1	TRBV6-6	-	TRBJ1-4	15	CASSPEQGAGEKLFF	TGTGCCAGCAGTCCCGAACAGGGGGCAGGAGAAAAACTGTTTTTT
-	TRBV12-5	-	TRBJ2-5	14	CASGFGLARETQYF	TGTGCTAGTGGTTTCGGGTTGGCCCGAGAGACCCAGTACTTC
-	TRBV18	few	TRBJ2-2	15	CASSPGTSNTGELFF	TGTGCCAGCTCACCGGGGACTTCGAACACCGGGGAGCTGTTTTTT
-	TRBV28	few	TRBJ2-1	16	CASSLEGLSKINEQFF	TGTGCCAGCAGTCTAGAGGGACTTTCTAAGATCAATGAGCAGTTCTTC
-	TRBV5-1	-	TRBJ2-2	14	CASSLAGGTGELFF	TGCGCCAGCAGCTTGGCCGGTGGCACCGGGGAGCTGTTTTTT
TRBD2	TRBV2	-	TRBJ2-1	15	CASRLAAFSYNEQFF	TGTGCCAGCCGACTAGCGGCTTTCTCCTACAATGAGCAGTTCTTC
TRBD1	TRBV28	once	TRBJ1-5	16	CASNPTQGAGGQPQHF	TGTGCCAGCAACCCAACCCAGGGGGCAGGAGGTCAGCCCCAGCATTTT